These 31 T cell receptor beta chains share one sample of origin, sequenced in a study of blood T cell repertoires in COVID-19. Sequencing was performed with immunoSEQ multiplex PCR; in TCRdb, only in-frame clones are kept and a portion is missing. The data show about 250,000 clones, approximately 84% seen once. What was sequenced was peripheral blood. These receptors were collected from a man aged 45-65 years with active or convalescent COVID-19.

In its sample, this clone was seen once. This chain connects TRBV6-4 to TRBJ2-2, with 10 bases identical to TRBD1. Trimming at V came to 6 bases and at J to 6 bases, leaving 7 bases not matched to a gene. CDR1 MRHNA and CDR2 SNTAGT come from the germline V gene. This CDR3 has 15 amino acids. The CDR3, as DNA: TGTGCCAGCAGGATTACCGGGACAGGGGCCGGGGAGCTGTTTTTT. Amino acid sequence: CASRITGTGAGELFF.

The chain employs TRBV11-2 and TRBJ2-2, with 7 nucleotides matching TRBD1. The CDR3 has 15 residues. Germline V lookup: CDR1 SGHAT, CDR2 FQNNGV. V lost 3 bases to trimming and J lost 0 bases; unmatched junction nucleotides: 1. The DNA of the CDR3 is TGTGCCAGCAGCTTGGGACAGACGAACACCGGGGAGCTGTTTTTT. This sequence encodes CASSLGQTNTGELFF.

The chain is built from TRBV7-9 and TRBJ2-1, with TRBD2 matching 7 bases. Germline V CDR1 and CDR2: SEHNR, FQNEAQ (reference sequence). With V trimmed by 2 bases and J by 1 base, 14 bases remained unmatched. The CDR3 contains 19 residues. CDR3 nucleotide sequence: TGTGCCAGCAGCTTACTGGGGAGCGGGGCCTTCGGATCCTACAATGAGCAGTTCTTC. This codes for CASSLLGSGAFGSYNEQFF.

The chain is built from TRBV6-1 and TRBJ2-6; 8 nucleotides line up with TRBD1. This CDR3 has 16 residues. The V and J ends lost 2 bases and 2 bases, in that order; junction bases with no gene match: 2. Germline V CDR1 and CDR2: MNHNS, SASEGT. The CDR3 region has the DNA TGTGCCAGCAGTGAACAACAGGGGGCTGGGGCCAACGTCCTGACTTTC. This gives the protein CASSEQQGAGANVLTF.

V is TRBV30 and J is TRBJ2-3; D might be TRBD1 (6 bases). The CDR3 has 13 amino acids. Trimming shortened V by 3 bases and J by 1 base, and 8 bases separated the two germline ends. Germline CDR1 GTSNPN, CDR2 SVGIG (reference sequence). CDR3 loop: CAWSRGGTDTQYF. In DNA, the CDR3 is TGTGCCTGGAGCAGGGGTGGCACAGATACGCAGTATTTT.

This chain links TRBV7-8 with TRBJ2-6; D call uncertain. In germline, CDR1 is SGHVS, CDR2 FQNEAQ. CDR3 length: 16 amino acids. V was trimmed by 5 bases and J by 0 bases, leaving 11 bases between them. CDR3 sequence (DNA): TGTGCCAGCAGCCCACAGAACCCCTCTGGGGCCAACGTCCTGACTTTC. Amino acid sequence: CASSPQNPSGANVLTF. Looking up the rest from reference TRBV7-8 and TRBJ2-6 gives the full variable domain: GAGVSQSPRYKVAKRGQDVALRCDPISGHVSLFWYQQALGQGPEFLTYFQNEAQLDKSGLPSDRFFAERPEGSVSTLKIQRTQQEDSAVYLCASSPQNPSGANVLTFGAGSRLTVL.

The genes are TRBV11-2 and TRBJ2-2; TRBD1 matches at 9 bases. Germline values: CDR1 SGHAT, CDR2 FQNNGV. Losses at the gene ends were 0 bases for V and 6 bases for J; bases not matched to a gene: 8. CDR3 length: 17 residues. In nucleotides, the CDR3 is TGTGCCAGCAGCTTAGAACGATGGACAGGGGTTGCCGGGGAGCTGTTTTTT. This codes for CASSLERWTGVAGELFF.

The gene calls are TRBV28 and TRBJ1-2; 7 positions match TRBD1. Germline values: CDR1 MDHEN, CDR2 SYDVKM. This CDR3 region has 15 residues. The junction had 8 bases not matched to a gene; V was cut back by 3 bases and J by 4 bases. Written as DNA, the CDR3 is TGTGCCAGCAGTTTCCCAGGACAGGCCCTCTATGGCTACACCTTC. Translated, it gives CASSFPGQALYGYTF.

The J gene is TRBJ1-2, the V gene TRBV7-9, with 10 bases lining up with TRBD1. The junction had 1 base not matched to a gene; V was cut back by 5 bases and J by 4 bases. The germline V gene has CDR1 SEHNR and CDR2 FQNEAQ (reference sequence). The CDR3 runs 13 residues. The CDR3 reads CASSRQGAYGYTF. The CDR3 coding sequence is TGTGCCAGCAGCCGACAGGGGGCCTATGGCTACACCTTC.

The chain has TRBV2 and TRBJ1-2, with 7 bases aligning to TRBD1. The CDR3 totals 13 residues. CDR1 SNHLY and CDR2 FYNNEI come from the germline V gene. The trim removed 3 bases at V and 3 bases at J, leaving 1 base unmatched. CDR3 coding DNA: TGTGCCAGCAGTGAGCAGGGGGACTATGGCTACACCTTC. This codes for CASSEQGDYGYTF.

This clone is a singleton in its sample. The chain has TRBV6-4 and TRBJ2-2; TRBD2 matches 7 bases. The germline gives CDR1 MRHNA, CDR2 SNTAGT. This CDR3 spans 14 amino acids. Germline trimming cut 10 bases from V and 2 bases from J; bases unmatched to any gene: 7. The CDR3 nucleotides are TGTGCCACCCGACTAGCCCCAAACACCGGGGAGCTGTTTTTT. Translating it yields CATRLAPNTGELFF.

This clone occurred a few times. The chain employs TRBV7-9 and TRBJ1-1, with a possible D match to TRBD1 (6 bases). CDR1 SEHNR and CDR2 FQNEAQ come from the germline V gene (reference sequence). The CDR3 is 17 amino acids. The ends were cut back, 6 bases at V and 2 bases at J, with 22 bases in the middle. As DNA, the CDR3 is TGTGCCAGCAGTCCCCCTGGGGACATCTTTTTTAACACTGAAGCTTTCTTT. Its translation is CASSPPGDIFFNTEAFF.

The rearrangement uses TRBV18 and TRBJ2-5; D possibly corresponds to TRBD1 (6 bases). The CDR3 covers 13 residues. The germline V gene encodes CDR1 KGHSH and CDR2 LQKENI. The V and J ends lost 3 bases and 5 bases respectively, with 10 bases between them. CDR3 sequence: CASSPGAMETQYF. The CDR3 DNA reads TGTGCCAGCTCACCGGGGGCTATGGAGACCCAGTACTTC.

The chain joins TRBV2 to TRBJ2-1; TRBD1 might be the D (6 bases). Trimming shortened V by 7 bases and J by 4 bases, and 14 bases separated the two germline ends. The CDR3 loop spans 14 amino acids. Germline values: CDR1 SNHLY, CDR2 FYNNEI. Here the CDR3 reads CASTSGTTYNEQFF. CDR3 nucleotide sequence: TGTGCCAGCACCTCCGGGACAACATACAATGAGCAGTTCTTC.

This clone was seen once. The rearrangement joins TRBV10-2 to TRBJ2-1; 7 bases are shared with TRBD2. The germline V gene has CDR1 WSHSY and CDR2 SAAADI. V trimming: 6 bases; J trimming: 0 bases; junction bases outside the gene matches: 8. The length of the CDR3 is 16 residues. CDR3 coding DNA: TGCGCCAGCAGCCCCGGGACTATCAGCTCCTACAATGAGCAGTTCTTC. This sequence encodes CASSPGTISSYNEQFF.

The chain couples TRBV2 to TRBJ1-6, with 8 bases that match TRBD1. The CDR3 extends over 15 amino acids. V trimming: 5 bases; J trimming: 7 bases; junction bases outside the gene matches: 7. Germline CDR1 is SNHLY and CDR2 is FYNNEI. This CDR3 reads CASSPRQGRNSPLHF. As DNA, the CDR3 is TGTGCCAGCAGTCCTAGACAGGGGAGAAATTCACCCCTCCACTTT.

This chain connects TRBV5-1 to TRBJ1-2, with a possible D match to TRBD1 (5 bases). Germline loops: CDR1 SGHRS, CDR2 YFSETQ. The V end was cut by 3 bases, the J end by 5 bases, with 11 bases between. CDR3 length: 13 amino acids. The CDR3 region has the DNA TGCGCCAGCAGCTCCGTGACAGATTATGGCTACACCTTC. Translated: CASSSVTDYGYTF.

Remarks on this clone: Other DNA sequences in the sample encode the same CDR3. This chain links TRBV7-9 with TRBJ2-5, with a tentative D call TRBD2 (5 bases). CDR1 and CDR2 from the germline V gene are SEHNR and FQNEAQ (reference sequence). Trimming removed 1 base from V and 5 bases from J, with 8 bases in between. The CDR3 has 13 amino acids. The CDR3 coding sequence is TGTGCCAGCAGCTTAGTTAGAGGGGAGACCCAGTACTTC. Translated, it gives CASSLVRGETQYF. Variable domain in full (rest from reference TRBV7-9 and TRBJ2-5): DTGVSQNPRHKITKRGQNVTFRCDPISEHNRLYWYRQTLGQGPEFLTYFQNEAQLEKSRLLSDRFSAERPKGSFSTLEIQRTEQGDSAMYLCASSLVRGETQYFGPGTRLLVL.

The rearrangement uses TRBV5-8 and TRBJ2-1; TRBD2 matches at 7 bases. The junction had 3 bases not matched to a gene; V was cut back by 4 bases and J by 2 bases. CDR1 is SGHTS and CDR2 is YDEGEE in the germline V gene. The CDR3 has 14 amino acids. DNA for the CDR3: TGTGCCAGCAGCCGACGGGGGGCCTACAATGAGCAGTTCTTC. Translated: CASSRRGAYNEQFF.

In its sample, this clone was seen once. The chain has TRBV28 and TRBJ1-5; 8 nucleotides line up with TRBD1. The CDR3 sequence is 18 residues long. V shed 6 bases, J shed 3 bases, and the junction held 16 bases outside the gene matches. Germline V gene sequence: CDR1 MDHEN, CDR2 SYDVKM. The CDR3 is CASSSSGTGANNNQPQHF. The CDR3 region has the DNA TGTGCCAGCAGCAGCTCCGGGACAGGAGCCAACAACAATCAGCCCCAGCATTTT.

This chain's CDR3 is CASSSLRGNGEKLFF. CDR3 bases: TGTGCCAGCAGCTCTCTCCGGGGGAATGGTGAAAAACTGTTTTTT. The chain is built from TRBV11-2 and TRBJ1-4; the D gene is possibly TRBD1 (5 bases). This CDR3 comprises 15 residues. V lost 4 bases and J lost 7, with 16 bases in between. Looked up from germline, CDR1 is SGHAT and CDR2 is FQNNGV.

CDR3 in amino acids: CASSPDLGQGLSGANVLTF. The CDR3 DNA reads as TGTGCCAGCAGCCCAGACCTGGGACAGGGTTTATCTGGGGCCAACGTCCTGACTTTC. The chain recombines TRBV5-8 with TRBJ2-6; 9 bases line up with TRBD1. CDR3 length equals 19 residues. Germline CDR1 reads SGHTS; CDR2 reads YDEGEE. V was clipped by 4 bases and J by 1 base; unmatched bases: 12.

The rearrangement links TRBV3-1 (or the pseudogene TRBV3-2) to TRBJ2-2; maybe TRBD1 (5 bases). Trimming shortened V by 6 bases and J by 6 bases, and 20 bases separated the two germline ends. This CDR3 spans 16 amino acids. The germline gives CDR1 LGHDT, CDR2 YNNKEL (reference sequence). CDR3 protein: CASRFLRGIWPGELFF. Written as DNA, the CDR3 is TGTGCCAGCAGATTCCTAAGGGGCATTTGGCCCGGGGAGCTGTTTTTT.

This chain uses TRBV7-9 with TRBJ2-7; tentative D call: TRBD1 (6 bases). Trimming cost V 5 bases and J 1 base, with 12 bases left between them. The CDR3 totals 14 residues. The germline gives CDR1 SEHNR, CDR2 FQNEAQ (reference sequence). CDR3: CASSNRDTSYEQYF. The DNA of the CDR3 is TGTGCCAGCAGCAACCGGGACACTTCCTACGAGCAGTACTTC.

A remark on this clone: A much larger clone sits a single nucleotide away, making a read error possible. This chain links TRBV5-8 with TRBJ2-7; 9 nucleotides line up with TRBD1. CDR3 length equals 15 residues. J lost 8 bases, V lost 3 bases, and 12 bases had no gene match. Per the germline V gene, CDR1 is SGHTS and CDR2 is YDEGEE. The CDR3 region is CASSWEPGQGAKQYF. The DNA of the CDR3 is TGTGCCAGCAGCTGGGAGCCGGGACAGGGCGCCAAGCAGTACTTC.

This chain connects TRBV15 to TRBJ2-2; D may be TRBD1 (6 bases). CDR3 length: 15 residues. Trimming removed 3 bases from V and 1 base from J, with 9 bases in between. Germline V gene lookup returns CDR1 LNHNV and CDR2 YYDKDF (reference sequence). CDR3 amino acids: CATSSWGQNTGELFF. The CDR3 nucleotides are TGTGCCACCAGCAGCTGGGGACAGAACACCGGGGAGCTGTTTTTT.

The rearrangement uses TRBV3-1 (or the pseudogene TRBV3-2) and TRBJ1-1; tentative D call: TRBD1 (5 bases). The germline gives CDR1 LGHDT, CDR2 YNNKEL (reference sequence). Trimming removed 3 bases at V and 1 base at J, with 12 bases between. This CDR3 has 15 amino acids. CDR3 sequence: CASSHMGGRNTEAFF. The CDR3 DNA reads as TGTGCCAGCAGCCATATGGGGGGGAGGAACACTGAAGCTTTCTTT.

The J gene is TRBJ1-2, the V gene TRBV7-2; D is ambiguous. The CDR3 runs 16 residues. Trimming took 1 base from V and 2 from J, leaving 14 bases between them. CDR1 SGHTA and CDR2 FQGNSA come from the germline V gene. The CDR3 reads CASSLGGGSTNYGYTF. The CDR3 DNA sequence: TGTGCCAGCAGCTTAGGGGGAGGCAGCACGAACTATGGCTACACCTTC.

V gene TRBV6-1 combines with J gene TRBJ2-5; 9 nucleotides align to TRBD1. Germline V gene data show CDR1 as MNHNS and CDR2 as SASEGT. The V gene end was trimmed by 1 base and the J gene end by 1 base; junction bases not matched to a gene: 1. This CDR3 has 15 amino acids. The CDR3 sequence is CASSEGQGVQETQYF. Here the CDR3 DNA reads TGTGCCAGCAGTGAAGGACAGGGGGTCCAAGAGACCCAGTACTTC.

The V gene is TRBV7-3, the J gene TRBJ1-4; 10 bases line up with TRBD1. The CDR3 contains 15 residues. In germline, CDR1 is SGHTA, CDR2 FQGTGA. V was clipped by 4 bases and J by 5 bases; unmatched bases: 4. The CDR3 DNA follows: TGTGCCAGCAGCTCGACAGGGGGCGAGAATGAAAAACTGTTTTTT. Its translation is CASSSTGGENEKLFF.

This chain connects TRBV25-1 to TRBJ2-7; D gene uncertain. The CDR3 length is 11 residues. Germline lookup yields CDR1 MGHDK and CDR2 SYGVNS. V gave up 7 bases and J gave up 3 bases, with 7 bases separating them. CDR3 in DNA: TGTGCCAGCAAGACAAACTACGAGCAGTACTTC. Encoded protein: CASKTNYEQYF.